These 11 T cell receptor beta chains were all obtained from the same sample, sequenced in a study of blood T cell repertoires in COVID-19. Profiled with immunoSEQ multiplex PCR; TCRdb holds only in-frame clones, not every one. The sample has about 140,000 clones, approximately 85% seen once. Material: peripheral blood. The receptors here all came from a man between 65 and 79 years old with acute or convalescent COVID-19.

The V gene is TRBV2, the J gene TRBJ2-1; 10 positions match TRBD2. V was pared by 2 bases and J by 0 bases, with 13 bases of the junction left unmatched. Germline CDR1 is SNHLY and CDR2 is FYNNEI. The CDR3 has 20 residues. CDR3 protein: CASSEFGASGGLSSYNEQFF. The CDR3 bases are TGTGCCAGCAGTGAATTTGGGGCTAGCGGGGGCCTGAGCTCCTACAATGAGCAGTTCTTC.

The chain combines TRBV9 with TRBJ2-7, with 8 bases fitting TRBD2. Germline V gene sequence: CDR1 SGDLS, CDR2 YYNGEE. V shed 0 bases, J shed 3 bases, and the junction held 8 bases outside the gene matches. This CDR3 contains 16 residues. CDR3 DNA sequence: TGTGCCAGCAGCGTAGTTCTAGCCCGGGAGGGCTACGAGCAGTACTTC. Its translation: CASSVVLAREGYEQYF.

J is TRBJ2-5 and V is TRBV27; D is unclear. From germline, CDR1 is MNHEY and CDR2 SMNVEV (reference sequence). The CDR3 length is 15 residues. Trimming cost V 5 bases and J 7 bases, with 20 bases left between them. CDR3 residues: CASSRLDPVRVTQYF. CDR3 coding DNA: TGTGCCAGCAGTCGACTTGACCCCGTCCGGGTGACCCAGTACTTC.

The chain is built from TRBV29-1 and TRBJ1-1; D unclear. The ends were cut back, 7 bases at V and 0 bases at J, with 12 bases in the middle. The CDR3 spans 13 residues. Germline V gives CDR1 SQVTM, CDR2 ANQGSEA. The CDR3: CSGVQIMNTEAFF. CDR3 coding DNA: TGCAGCGGCGTACAGATCATGAACACTGAAGCTTTCTTT.

The genes are TRBV24-1 and TRBJ2-2, with 8 nucleotides matching TRBD1. The CDR3 consists of 15 residues. Germline assignment: CDR1 KGHDR and CDR2 SFDVKD. With 4 bases clipped from V and 4 bases from J, the junction kept 4 bases outside the gene matches. CDR3 sequence (DNA): TGTGCCACCAGTGACCCCAGGGGGCGCACCGGGGAGCTGTTTTTT. It is translated as CATSDPRGRTGELFF.

The chain couples TRBV6-6 to TRBJ2-2; no definite D call. The germline gives CDR1 MNHNY, CDR2 SVGAGI (reference sequence). The CDR3 has 12 residues. V was shortened by 2 bases and J by 7 bases, with 5 bases between the two germline ends. The CDR3 sequence: CASSYGGGELFF. The CDR3 DNA is TGTGCCAGCAGTTACGGCGGCGGGGAGCTGTTTTTT.

The V call is TRBV23-1, the J call TRBJ2-7, with a tentative D call TRBD2 (6 bases). TRBV23-1 is annotated as an ORF whose role is uncertain. The CDR3 loop spans 13 amino acids. V dropped 4 bases and J dropped 1 base, with 8 bases sitting between them. The CDR3, as DNA: TGCGCCAGCAGTCGGGACTTATCCTACGAGCAGTACTTC. Translating it yields CASSRDLSYEQYF.

The chain is built from TRBV3-1 (or the pseudogene TRBV3-2) and TRBJ1-5, with TRBD1 identical over 8 bases. The germline V gene has CDR1 LGHDT and CDR2 YNNKEL (reference sequence). V lost 1 base and J lost 2; bases outside the gene matches: 7. The CDR3 totals 17 residues. CDR3 amino acids: CASSQGPRGQGNQPQHF. The CDR3 bases are TGTGCCAGCAGCCAAGGCCCCAGGGGGCAGGGCAATCAGCCCCAGCATTTT.

V is TRBV5-3 and J is TRBJ1-6; tentatively, D is TRBD1 (6 bases). TRBV5-3 is an ORF, with its function uncertain. V was trimmed by 1 base and J by 4 bases, leaving 9 bases between them. The CDR3 runs 15 residues. DNA for the CDR3: TGTGCCAGAAGCTTGAGGACAGAATATAATTCACCCCTCCACTTT. The encoded protein is CARSLRTEYNSPLHF.

This chain's CDR3 is CASKLAGAVSTDTQYF. In DNA form, the CDR3 reads TGTGCCAGCAAACTAGCGGGAGCCGTGAGCACAGATACGCAGTATTTT. The gene calls are TRBV7-2 and TRBJ2-3; TRBD2 agrees at 11 bases. V trimming: 7 bases; J trimming: 0 bases; junction bases outside the gene matches: 6. This CDR3 comprises 16 residues. Germline V CDR1 and CDR2: SGHTA, FQGNSA.

This chain uses TRBV6-5 with TRBJ1-1, with a weak D call TRBD1 (5 bases). Trimming shortened V by 6 bases and J by 0 bases, and 11 bases separated the two germline ends. The V gene's germline CDR1 is MNHEY and CDR2 SVGAGI. The CDR3 runs to 14 residues. This CDR3 is CASRPGVVNTEAFF. CDR3 bases: TGTGCCAGCAGACCGGGGGTAGTGAACACTGAAGCTTTCTTT.